This TCR beta chain was captured by sequencing in a study of Ad26.COV2.S vaccination and SARS-CoV-2 variants. Looked up from germline, CDR1 is SGHRS and CDR2 is YFSETQ. V shed 4 bases and J shed 8 bases, with 16 bases lying between them. The CDR3 contains 14 residues. Treatment given: approximately 18 received Ad26.COV2.S at low or high dose, single or two shots; 5 received placebo; per-sample allocation not given. Samples analyzed were those drawn on day 63 after the first vaccine or placebo injection. Some clones are missing from TCRdb's copy, which holds only in-frame ones; the method was immunoSEQ multiplex PCR. The table records about 470,000 clones, about 92% of them present only once.

The TCR originated in a person between 18 and 59 years old who received the Ad26.COV2.S COVID-19 vaccine or a placebo. The V call is TRBV5-1, the J call TRBJ2-1, with no clear D. The sequences come from peripheral blood, collected in a trial of Ad26.COV2.S vaccine versus placebo. In nucleotides, the CDR3 is TGCGCCAGCAGCCCGACTCCCGAGAACGATGAGCAGTTCTTC. It encodes CASSPTPENDEQFF.